This TCR beta chain was captured in a study of shared clonotypes between healthy human individuals. The table came from immunoSEQ multiplex PCR; TCRdb's copy has only in-frame clones and leaves some out. The profile shows over 95,000 clones, around 68% of them singletons. Overall study results and limits: Naive subsets, compared against memory subsets, generally had larger estimated richness values. About 5% of naive CD4 clonotypes were shared across a few donors.

CD8 memory fractions consisted of CD45RO+ and CCR7-negative CD45RA+ TemRA cells together. The V gene end was trimmed by 3 bases and the J gene end by 4 bases; junction bases not matched to a gene: 11. Germline V CDR1 and CDR2: LNHNV, YYDKDF (reference sequence). The CDR3 covers 16 residues. A note on this clone: Its matching antigen is unknown.

The chain carries TRBV15 and TRBJ2-7; 8 nucleotides align to TRBD2. The receptor's source is a woman in her 30s in good health. Sequencing input: memory CD8+ T cells sorted from blood. Subset: CD45RO+ cells pooled with CCR7-negative TemRA cells. The CDR3 DNA follows: TGTGCCACCAGCAGGGCTAAGCGGGAGTCCGTGTACGAGCAGTACTTC. Translating it yields CATSRAKRESVYEQYF.